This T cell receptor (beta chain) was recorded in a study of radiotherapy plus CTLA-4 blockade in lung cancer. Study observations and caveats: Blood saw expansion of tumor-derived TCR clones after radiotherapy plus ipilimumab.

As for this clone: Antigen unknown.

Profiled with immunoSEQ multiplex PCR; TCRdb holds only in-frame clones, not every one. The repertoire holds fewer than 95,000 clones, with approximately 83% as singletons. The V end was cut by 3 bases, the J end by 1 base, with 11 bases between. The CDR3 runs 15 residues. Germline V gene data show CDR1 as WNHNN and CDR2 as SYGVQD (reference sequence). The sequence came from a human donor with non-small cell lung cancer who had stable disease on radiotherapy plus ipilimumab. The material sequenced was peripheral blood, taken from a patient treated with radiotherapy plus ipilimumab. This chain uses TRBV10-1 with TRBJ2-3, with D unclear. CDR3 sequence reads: CASSDVGSGTDTQYF. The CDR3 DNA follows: TGCGCCAGCAGTGACGTGGGGTCTGGCACAGATACGCAGTATTTT.